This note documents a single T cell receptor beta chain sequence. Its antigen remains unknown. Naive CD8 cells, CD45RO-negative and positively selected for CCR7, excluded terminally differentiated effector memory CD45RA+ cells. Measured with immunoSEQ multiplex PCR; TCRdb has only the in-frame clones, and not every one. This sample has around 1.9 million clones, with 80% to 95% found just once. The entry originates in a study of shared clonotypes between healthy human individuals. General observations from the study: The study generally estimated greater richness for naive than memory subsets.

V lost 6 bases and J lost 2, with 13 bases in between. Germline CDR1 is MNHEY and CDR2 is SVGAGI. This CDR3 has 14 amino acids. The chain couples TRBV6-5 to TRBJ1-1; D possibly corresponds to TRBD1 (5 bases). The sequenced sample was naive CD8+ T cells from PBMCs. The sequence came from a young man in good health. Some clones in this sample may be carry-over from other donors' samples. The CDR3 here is CASRGEDGNTEAFF. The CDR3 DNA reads TGTGCCAGCAGGGGGGAGGACGGCAACACTGAAGCTTTCTTT.